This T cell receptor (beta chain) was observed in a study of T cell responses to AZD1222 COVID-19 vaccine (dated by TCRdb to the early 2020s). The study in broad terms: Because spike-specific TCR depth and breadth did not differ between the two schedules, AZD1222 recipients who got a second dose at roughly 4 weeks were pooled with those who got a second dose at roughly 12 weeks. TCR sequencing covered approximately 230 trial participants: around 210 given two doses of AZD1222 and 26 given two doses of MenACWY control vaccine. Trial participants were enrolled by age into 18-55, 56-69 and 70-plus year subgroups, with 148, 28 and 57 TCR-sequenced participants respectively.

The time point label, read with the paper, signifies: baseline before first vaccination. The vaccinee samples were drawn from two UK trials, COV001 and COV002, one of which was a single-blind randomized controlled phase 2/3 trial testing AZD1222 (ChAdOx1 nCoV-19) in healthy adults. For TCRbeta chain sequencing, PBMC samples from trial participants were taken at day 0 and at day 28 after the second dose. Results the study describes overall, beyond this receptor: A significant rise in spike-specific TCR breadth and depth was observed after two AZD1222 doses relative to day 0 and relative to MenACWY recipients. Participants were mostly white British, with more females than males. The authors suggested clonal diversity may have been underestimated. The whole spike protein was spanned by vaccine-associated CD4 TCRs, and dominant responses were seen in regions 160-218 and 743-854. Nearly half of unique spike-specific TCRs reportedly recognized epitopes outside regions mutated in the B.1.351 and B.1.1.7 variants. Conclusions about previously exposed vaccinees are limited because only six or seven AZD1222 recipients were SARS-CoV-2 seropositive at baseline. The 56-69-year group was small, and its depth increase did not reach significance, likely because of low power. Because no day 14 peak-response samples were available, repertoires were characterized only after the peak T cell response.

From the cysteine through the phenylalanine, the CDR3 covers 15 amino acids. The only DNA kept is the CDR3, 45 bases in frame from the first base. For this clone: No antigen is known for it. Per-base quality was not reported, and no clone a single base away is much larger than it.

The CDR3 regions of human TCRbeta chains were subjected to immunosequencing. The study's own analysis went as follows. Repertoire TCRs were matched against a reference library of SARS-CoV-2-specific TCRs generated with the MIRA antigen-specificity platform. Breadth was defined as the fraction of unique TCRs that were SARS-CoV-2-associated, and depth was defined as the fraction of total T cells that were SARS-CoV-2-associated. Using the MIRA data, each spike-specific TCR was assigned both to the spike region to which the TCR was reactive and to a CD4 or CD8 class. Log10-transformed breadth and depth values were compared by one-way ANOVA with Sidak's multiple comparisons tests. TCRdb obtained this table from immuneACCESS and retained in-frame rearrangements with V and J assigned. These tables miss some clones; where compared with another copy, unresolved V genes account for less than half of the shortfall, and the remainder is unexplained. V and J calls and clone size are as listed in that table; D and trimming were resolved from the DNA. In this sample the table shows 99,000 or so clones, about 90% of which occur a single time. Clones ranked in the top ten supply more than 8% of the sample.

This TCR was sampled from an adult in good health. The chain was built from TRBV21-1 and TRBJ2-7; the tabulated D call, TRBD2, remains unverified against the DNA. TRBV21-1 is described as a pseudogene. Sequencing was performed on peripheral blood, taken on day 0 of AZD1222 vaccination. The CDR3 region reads CASSGGGRADYEQYF. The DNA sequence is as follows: TGTGCCAGCAGCGGGGGCGGGAGGGCCGACTACGAGCAGTACTTC.